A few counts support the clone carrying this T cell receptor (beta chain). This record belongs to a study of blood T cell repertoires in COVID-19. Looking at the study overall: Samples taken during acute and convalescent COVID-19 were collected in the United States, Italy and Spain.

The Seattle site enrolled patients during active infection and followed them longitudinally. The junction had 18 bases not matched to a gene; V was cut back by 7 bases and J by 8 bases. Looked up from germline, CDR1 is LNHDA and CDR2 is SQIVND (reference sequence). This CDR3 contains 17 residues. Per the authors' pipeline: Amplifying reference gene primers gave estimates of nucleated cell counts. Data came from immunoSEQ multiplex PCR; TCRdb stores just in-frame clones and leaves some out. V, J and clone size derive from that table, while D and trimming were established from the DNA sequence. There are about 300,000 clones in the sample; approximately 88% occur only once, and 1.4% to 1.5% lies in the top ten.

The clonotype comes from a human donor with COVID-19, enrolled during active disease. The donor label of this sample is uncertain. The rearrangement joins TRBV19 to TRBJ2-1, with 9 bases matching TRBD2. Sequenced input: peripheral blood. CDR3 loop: CASTKRSGAGGPDEQFF. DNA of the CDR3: TGTGCCAGTACTAAAAGGTCGGGGGCGGGAGGGCCGGATGAGCAGTTCTTC.